These 16 T cell receptor beta chains were sequenced from one sample in a study of Ad26.COV2.S vaccination and SARS-CoV-2 variants. Clones were read by immunoSEQ multiplex PCR, and TCRdb kept only the in-frame ones, dropping some. The table shows roughly 680,000 clones, with roughly 90% occurring only once. Specified treatment: 15 to 20 received Ad26.COV2.S at low or high dose, single or two shots; roughly five received placebo; per-sample allocation not given. The investigators took samples on day 63 after the first vaccine or placebo injection. The source material was peripheral blood, sampled in a trial of Ad26.COV2.S vaccine versus placebo. The source is a person aged 18-65 years who received the Ad26.COV2.S COVID-19 vaccine or a placebo.

The rearrangement links TRBV24-1 to TRBJ2-7; D is tentatively TRBD1 or TRBD2 (5 bases each). The CDR3 has 16 residues. Trimming removed 0 bases from V and 3 bases from J, with 14 bases in between. Germline CDR1 KGHDR, CDR2 SFDVKD. The CDR3 sequence: CATSDLRGDGDYEQYF. The CDR3 DNA reads TGTGCCACCAGTGATTTGAGGGGAGATGGAGACTACGAGCAGTACTTC.

The count of this clone is one. The V and J genes are TRBV30 and TRBJ2-5; 13 bases fit TRBD2. Germline CDR1 GTSNPN, CDR2 SVGIG (reference sequence). The CDR3 has 16 residues. Trimming removed 1 base from V and 5 bases from J; junction bases left unmatched: 7. CDR3 in DNA: TGTGCCTGGAGTGCCGGGACTAGCGGGGAAGGGGAGACCCAGTACTTC. Its translation is CAWSAGTSGEGETQYF.

The chain uses TRBV18 and TRBJ2-7; a weak D match, TRBD1 (6 bases). V was trimmed by 3 bases and J by 6 bases, leaving 18 bases between them. The length of the CDR3 is 15 residues. Germline values: CDR1 KGHSH, CDR2 LQKENI. The CDR3 DNA follows: TGTGCCAGCTCACCCGCCCGGGACAACGGGGCCGAGCAGTACTTC. It specifies CASSPARDNGAEQYF.

The chain links TRBV5-6 to TRBJ2-7, with D perhaps TRBD2 (6 bases). This CDR3 has 14 residues. V lost 3 bases and J 2 bases, leaving 12 bases between the germline ends. The germline gives CDR1 SGHDT, CDR2 YYEEEE. The CDR3 spells CASSSGLTAYEQYF. The DNA of the CDR3 is TGTGCCAGCAGCTCGGGACTGACAGCCTACGAGCAGTACTTC. Supplemented by reference TRBV5-6 and TRBJ2-7, the full variable domain reads DAGVTQSPTHLIKTRGQQVTLRCSPKSGHDTVSWYQQALGQGPQFIFQYYEEEERQRGNFPDRFSGHQFPNYSSELNVNALLLGDSALYLCASSSGLTAYEQYFGPGTRLTVT.

The chain links TRBV10-3 to TRBJ1-2, with TRBD1 matching over 8 bases. The CDR3 is made up of 16 amino acids. CDR1 is ENHRY, CDR2 SYGVKD, per germline. J lost 0 bases, V lost 7 bases, and 10 bases had no gene match. The CDR3 DNA sequence: TGTGCCATCACCCTCGGACAGGGACAAACTAACTATGGCTACACCTTC. Translating gives CAITLGQGQTNYGYTF.

This clone occurred once. V usage is TRBV25-1 and J usage is TRBJ2-7; 8 bases are a match to TRBD1. CDR3 length: 13 amino acids. Germline V gene lookup returns CDR1 MGHDK and CDR2 SYGVNS. The ends lost 7 bases at V and 2 bases at J; junction bases unmatched: 4. The CDR3 spells CASTGQATYEQYF. The CDR3 DNA is TGTGCCAGCACGGGACAGGCGACCTACGAGCAGTACTTC.

The chain carries TRBV5-4 and TRBJ1-3, with D unclear. Germline CDR1 SGHNT, CDR2 YYREEE (reference sequence). The CDR3 loop spans 14 amino acids. V lost 0 bases, J lost 0 bases, and 4 bases lay in between. The CDR3 DNA reads TGTGCCAGCAGCTTGGGGGGCTCTGGAAACACCATATATTTT. As protein: CASSLGGSGNTIYF.

The CDR3 region is CASSQDGTVLDYGYTF. In DNA, the CDR3 is TGCGCCAGCAGCCAAGATGGCACCGTCCTGGACTATGGCTACACCTTC. The chain joins TRBV4-1 to TRBJ1-2; D gene ambiguous. V lost 0 bases to trimming and J lost 3 bases, with 14 bases between them. There are 16 residues in the CDR3. The germline gives CDR1 MGHRA, CDR2 YSYEKL.

This chain uses TRBV19 with TRBJ1-2; 7 nucleotides match TRBD1. Germline CDR1 reads LNHDA; CDR2 reads SQIVND (reference sequence). The junction had 4 bases not matched to a gene; V was cut back by 7 bases and J by 5 bases. The CDR3 has 12 amino acids. The CDR3 here is CASNDREYGYTF. In nucleotides, the CDR3 is TGTGCCAGTAACGACAGGGAATATGGCTACACCTTC.

The chain couples TRBV11-2 to TRBJ2-6; D perhaps matches TRBD1 (6 bases). The germline V gene has CDR1 SGHAT and CDR2 FQNNGV. CDR3 length: 17 amino acids. Trimming removed 2 bases from V and 4 bases from J, with 15 bases in between. The CDR3, as DNA: TGTGCCAGCAGCTTAAGGCCAGGGGCGAACGGGGCCAACGTCCTGACTTTC. Translation: CASSLRPGANGANVLTF.

The rearrangement joins TRBV6-4 to TRBJ2-1; the match to TRBD2 covers 11 bases. The germline V gene has CDR1 MRHNA and CDR2 SNTAGT. With V trimmed by 3 bases and J by 1 base, 2 bases remained unmatched. The CDR3 runs 16 residues. The CDR3 sequence: CASSELAGVSYNEQFF. CDR3 nucleotides: TGTGCCAGCAGTGAACTAGCGGGAGTATCCTACAATGAGCAGTTCTTC.

The chain joins TRBV7-9 to TRBJ2-2, with 11 bases matching TRBD2. The CDR3 is 19 residues long. The germline CDR1 and CDR2 sequences are SEHNR and FQNEAQ (reference sequence). V gave up 2 bases and J gave up 4 bases; unmatched junction bases: 12. The CDR3 bases are TGTGCCAGCAGCTTACCTATCGGCCTAGCGGGAGGCTCCACCGGGGAGCTGTTTTTT. Its translation: CASSLPIGLAGGSTGELFF.

The CDR3 loop reads CASSLGTEGNEQFF. The CDR3, as DNA: TGCGCCAGCAGCTTGGGGACGGAAGGGAATGAGCAGTTCTTC. The chain links TRBV5-1 to TRBJ2-1; D remains ambiguous. This CDR3 comprises 14 residues. Trimming left V 0 bases short and J 7 bases short, with 11 bases between. Germline values: CDR1 SGHRS, CDR2 YFSETQ.

This clone was recorded at least ten times. The rearrangement uses TRBV2 and TRBJ2-1; the match to TRBD1 covers 9 bases. V shed 7 bases, J shed 5 bases, and the junction held 9 bases outside the gene matches. Germline V gene sequence: CDR1 SNHLY, CDR2 FYNNEI. The CDR3 is made up of 15 amino acids. The CDR3 spells CASTYDRGYNNEQFF. The CDR3 coding sequence is TGTGCCAGCACTTATGACAGGGGGTATAACAATGAGCAGTTCTTC.

The chain has TRBV18 and TRBJ2-5; D is possibly TRBD1 (6 bases). Germline loops: CDR1 KGHSH, CDR2 LQKENI. The CDR3 loop spans 14 amino acids. Trimming took 4 bases from V and 5 from J, leaving 14 bases between them. The CDR3, as DNA: TGTGCCAGCTCACGGACAGTTACTCGGGAGACCCAGTACTTC. Its protein product is CASSRTVTRETQYF.

The chain recombines TRBV4-3 with TRBJ2-1; 7 bases agree with TRBD2. CDR1 is LGHNA and CDR2 is YSLEER in the germline V gene. V lost 2 bases and J lost 9; bases outside the gene matches: 7. The CDR3 covers 14 residues. The CDR3 sequence: CASSQTGTMGEQFF. DNA of the CDR3: TGCGCCAGCAGCCAAACCGGGACTATGGGTGAGCAGTTCTTC.